Listed here are 5 T cell receptor beta chains from one sample, sequenced in a study of shared clonotypes between healthy human individuals. Clones were sequenced by immunoSEQ multiplex PCR, and TCRdb holds only the in-frame ones, with some missing. The profile shows about 2.4 million clones, around nine tenths of them singletons. Sample: naive CD4+ T cells sorted from blood. Sample subset: CD45RA+ positively selected. The origin of the receptors is a man between 18 and 35 years old in good health.

The sample holds a few counts of this clone. The chain joins TRBV5-6 to TRBJ1-5, with TRBD1 matching 10 bases. The V and J ends lost 3 bases and 7 bases, in that order; junction bases with no gene match: 4. The CDR3 has 14 residues. Germline V gene data show CDR1 as SGHDT and CDR2 as YYEEEE. CDR3 DNA: TGTGCCAGCAGCTACCGGACAGGGGGACAGCCCCAGCATTTT. Encoded protein: CASSYRTGGQPQHF.

The chain joins TRBV6-1 to TRBJ2-2; TRBD2 matches at 12 bases. The CDR3 has 15 residues. Trimming cost V 5 bases and J 5 bases; bases outside gene matches: 3. CDR1 MNHNS and CDR2 SASEGT come from the germline V gene. The CDR3 DNA sequence: TGTGCCAGCAGTCGACTAGCGGGAGTTACCGGGGAGCTGTTTTTT. This translates into CASSRLAGVTGELFF.

The chain joins TRBV11-3 to TRBJ2-1; the D call may be TRBD1 or TRBD2 (5 bases each). Trimming left V 0 bases short and J 4 bases short, with 10 bases between. There are 15 residues in the CDR3. Germline V gene data show CDR1 as SGHNT and CDR2 as YENEEA. CDR3 in amino acids: CASSLDGTEYNEQFF. The CDR3 DNA is TGTGCCAGCAGCTTAGATGGGACGGAGTACAATGAGCAGTTCTTC.

CDR3 region: CASSSHTERAGELFF. The CDR3 DNA is TGTGCCAGCAGTTCCCACACGGAGAGAGCCGGGGAGCTGTTTTTT. This sequence joins TRBV6-1 and TRBJ2-2; no clear D. CDR3 length: 15 amino acids. V was shortened by 5 bases and J by 6 bases, with 16 bases between the two germline ends. The germline V gene encodes CDR1 MNHNS and CDR2 SASEGT.

The chain combines TRBV19 with TRBJ1-1; D is unclear. Germline assignment: CDR1 LNHDA and CDR2 SQIVND (reference sequence). The CDR3 is made up of 15 amino acids. V dropped 1 base and J dropped 1 base, with 10 bases sitting between them. CDR3 bases: TGTGCCAGTAGTATAGTCCGGGCCGCGAACACTGAAGCTTTCTTT. It codes for CASSIVRAANTEAFF.